This T cell receptor beta chain was documented in a study of blood T cell repertoires in COVID-19. Study overall: Acute-phase and convalescent COVID-19 samples originated in the United States, Italy and Spain. Sample material is recorded as cDNA or gDNA derived from T cells, B-cell-depleted T cells, or PBMCs.

While infection was still active, Seattle patients were enrolled and then followed longitudinally. Germline CDR1 reads LNHDA; CDR2 reads SQIVND (reference sequence). V lost 2 bases, J lost 6 bases, and 15 bases stayed unmatched. The CDR3 is 18 amino acids. Per the authors' pipeline: Amplified reference gene primers provided the basis for estimating nucleated cell counts. Sequencing was performed with immunoSEQ multiplex PCR; in TCRdb, only in-frame clones are kept and a portion is missing. V and J calls and clone size are given by that table; D and trimming were obtained from the DNA. The sample lists 97,000 or so clones, 92% occurring once.

Sequencing input: peripheral blood. The rearrangement links TRBV19 to TRBJ2-3; 9 nucleotides match TRBD2. The receptor was derived from a woman aged 50 to 65 with COVID-19, enrolled during active disease. CDR3 DNA sequence: TGTGCCAGTAGTATAAATGTCCCGGCGGGGGGGCAGGAGGATACGCAGTATTTT. This translates into CASSINVPAGGQEDTQYF.